The following is a T cell receptor (beta chain) sequence with its context. Its target is not known. The germline V gene encodes CDR1 LNHDA and CDR2 SQIVND (reference sequence). V lost 7 bases to trimming and J lost 4 bases; unmatched junction nucleotides: 13. The CDR3 consists of 16 residues. This sample was taken from a study of T cell responses to AZD1222 COVID-19 vaccine. Looking at the study overall: Second-dose intervals of approximately 4 or approximately 12 weeks were pooled.

Assay used: immunoSEQ multiplex PCR; TCRdb lists only in-frame clones, some missing. The data show more than 150,000 clones, about 86% seen once. General study findings and limits: Only 6 or 7 individuals given AZD1222 were seropositive at baseline.

The clonotype was recovered from an adult in good health. The chain uses TRBV19 and TRBJ1-2, with TRBD1 matching 9 bases. The starting material was peripheral blood, obtained on day 0 of AZD1222 vaccination. The CDR3 loop is CASIGTGSGVFYGYTF. CDR3 in DNA: TGTGCCAGTATAGGGACAGGGTCGGGAGTTTTCTATGGCTACACCTTC.